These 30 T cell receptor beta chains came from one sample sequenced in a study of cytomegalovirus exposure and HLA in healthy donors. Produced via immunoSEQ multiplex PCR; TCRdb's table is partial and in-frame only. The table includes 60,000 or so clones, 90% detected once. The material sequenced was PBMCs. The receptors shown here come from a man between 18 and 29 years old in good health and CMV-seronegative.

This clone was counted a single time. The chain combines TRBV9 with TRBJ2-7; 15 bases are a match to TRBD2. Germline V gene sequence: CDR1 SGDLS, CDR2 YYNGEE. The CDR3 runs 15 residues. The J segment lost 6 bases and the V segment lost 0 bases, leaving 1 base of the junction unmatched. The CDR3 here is CASSVGTSGRAEQYF. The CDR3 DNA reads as TGTGCCAGCAGCGTAGGGACTAGCGGGAGGGCCGAGCAGTACTTC.

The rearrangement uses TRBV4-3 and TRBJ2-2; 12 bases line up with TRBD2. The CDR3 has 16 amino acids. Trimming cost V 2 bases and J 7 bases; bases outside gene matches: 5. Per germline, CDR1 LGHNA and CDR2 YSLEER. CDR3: CASSQSSGLAGGELFF. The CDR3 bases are TGCGCCAGCAGCCAAAGCTCGGGACTAGCGGGCGGGGAGCTGTTTTTT.

CDR3 coding DNA: TGTGCCAGCTCGGACAGGGGCAGGGGTCTTTTACGCTACACCTTC. Translated, it gives CASSDRGRGLLRYTF. The rearrangement uses TRBV28 and TRBJ1-2; 9 positions agree with TRBD1. V gave up 8 bases and J gave up 9 bases; unmatched junction bases: 16. The CDR3 contains 15 residues. In germline, CDR1 is MDHEN, CDR2 SYDVKM.

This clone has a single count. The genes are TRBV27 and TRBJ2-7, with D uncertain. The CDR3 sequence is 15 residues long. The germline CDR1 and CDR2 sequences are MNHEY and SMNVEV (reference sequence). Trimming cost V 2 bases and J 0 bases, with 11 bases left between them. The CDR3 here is CASSLARPSSYEQYF. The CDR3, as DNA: TGTGCCAGCAGTTTAGCGCGCCCAAGCTCCTACGAGCAGTACTTC.

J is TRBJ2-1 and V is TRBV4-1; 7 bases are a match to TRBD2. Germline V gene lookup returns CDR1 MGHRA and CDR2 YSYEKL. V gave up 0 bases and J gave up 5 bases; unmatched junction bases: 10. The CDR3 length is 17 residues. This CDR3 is CASSQERSLAAHNEQFF. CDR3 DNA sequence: TGCGCCAGCAGCCAAGAAAGGTCTCTAGCGGCGCACAATGAGCAGTTCTTC.

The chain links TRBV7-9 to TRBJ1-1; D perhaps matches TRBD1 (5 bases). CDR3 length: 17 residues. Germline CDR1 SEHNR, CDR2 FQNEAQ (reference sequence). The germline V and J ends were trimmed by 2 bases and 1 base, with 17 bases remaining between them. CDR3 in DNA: TGTGCCAGCAGCTTATGGGGGGTCGGTGTGACGAACACTGAAGCTTTCTTT. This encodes CASSLWGVGVTNTEAFF. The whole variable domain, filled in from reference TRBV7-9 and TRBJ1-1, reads DTGVSQNPRHKITKRGQNVTFRCDPISEHNRLYWYRQTLGQGPEFLTYFQNEAQLEKSRLLSDRFSAERPKGSFSTLEIQRTEQGDSAMYLCASSLWGVGVTNTEAFFGQGTRLTVV.

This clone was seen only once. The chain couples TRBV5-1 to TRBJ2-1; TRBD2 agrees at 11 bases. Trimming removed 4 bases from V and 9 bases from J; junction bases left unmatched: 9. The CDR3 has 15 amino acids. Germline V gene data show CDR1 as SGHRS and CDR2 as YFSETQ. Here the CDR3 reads CASSQTSGKLGEQFF. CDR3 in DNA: TGCGCCAGCAGCCAGACTAGCGGGAAGTTGGGTGAGCAGTTCTTC.

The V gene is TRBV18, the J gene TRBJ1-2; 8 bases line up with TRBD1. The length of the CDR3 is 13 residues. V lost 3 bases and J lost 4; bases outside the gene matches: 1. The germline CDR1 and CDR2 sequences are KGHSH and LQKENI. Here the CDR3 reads CASSPDRGYGYTF. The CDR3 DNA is TGTGCCAGCTCACCCGACAGGGGCTATGGCTACACCTTC.

The CDR3 region has the DNA TGTGCTAGTGGTCGCGGACAGGGGTTTAATCAGCCCCAGCATTTT. As protein: CASGRGQGFNQPQHF. The chain joins TRBV12-5 to TRBJ1-5; 9 bases map to TRBD1. This CDR3 has 15 residues. Per germline, CDR1 LGHNT and CDR2 FRNRAP. V shed 5 bases, J shed 4 bases, and the junction held 6 bases outside the gene matches.

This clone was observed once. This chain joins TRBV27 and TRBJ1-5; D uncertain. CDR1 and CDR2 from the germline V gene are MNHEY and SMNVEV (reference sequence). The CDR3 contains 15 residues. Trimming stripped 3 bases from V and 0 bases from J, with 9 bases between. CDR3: CASSLSGNSNQPQHF. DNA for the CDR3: TGTGCCAGCAGTTTGTCCGGGAATAGCAATCAGCCCCAGCATTTT.

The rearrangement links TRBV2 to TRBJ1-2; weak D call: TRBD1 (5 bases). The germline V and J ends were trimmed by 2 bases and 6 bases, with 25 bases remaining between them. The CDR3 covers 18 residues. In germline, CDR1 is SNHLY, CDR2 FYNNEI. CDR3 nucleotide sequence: TGTGCCAGCAGTGAACTGGAAGGCCGGGGGGTAATGGGCGATGGCTACACCTTC. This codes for CASSELEGRGVMGDGYTF.

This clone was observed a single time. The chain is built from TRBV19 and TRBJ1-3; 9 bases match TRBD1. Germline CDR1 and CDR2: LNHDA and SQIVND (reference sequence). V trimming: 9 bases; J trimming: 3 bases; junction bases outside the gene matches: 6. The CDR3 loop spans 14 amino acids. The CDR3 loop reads CASLQGANGNTIYF. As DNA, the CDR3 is TGTGCCAGCCTACAGGGGGCGAATGGAAACACCATATATTTT.

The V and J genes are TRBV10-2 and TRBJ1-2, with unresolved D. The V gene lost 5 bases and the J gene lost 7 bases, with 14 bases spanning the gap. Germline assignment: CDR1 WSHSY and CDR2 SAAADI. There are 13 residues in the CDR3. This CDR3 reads CASSQRGGIGYTF. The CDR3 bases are TGCGCCAGCAGTCAGCGGGGAGGGATTGGCTACACCTTC.

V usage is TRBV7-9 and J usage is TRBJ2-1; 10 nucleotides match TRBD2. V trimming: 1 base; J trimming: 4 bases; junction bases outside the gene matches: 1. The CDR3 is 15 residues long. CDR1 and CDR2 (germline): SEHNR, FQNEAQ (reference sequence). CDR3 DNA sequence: TGTGCCAGCAGCTTAGAAGCGGGAGGGTACAATGAGCAGTTCTTC. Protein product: CASSLEAGGYNEQFF.

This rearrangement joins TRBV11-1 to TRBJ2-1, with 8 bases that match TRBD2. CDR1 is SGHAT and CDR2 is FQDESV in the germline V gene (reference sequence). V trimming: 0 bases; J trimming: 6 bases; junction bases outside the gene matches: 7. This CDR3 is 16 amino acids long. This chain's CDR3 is CASSLALGSGVNEQFF. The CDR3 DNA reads TGTGCCAGCAGCTTAGCGCTAGGTAGCGGGGTCAATGAGCAGTTCTTC.

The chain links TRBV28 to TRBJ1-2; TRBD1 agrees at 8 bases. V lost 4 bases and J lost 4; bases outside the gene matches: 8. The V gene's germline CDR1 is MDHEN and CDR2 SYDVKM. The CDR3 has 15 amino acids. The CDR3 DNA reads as TGTGCCAGCAGTTCACAGGGGGTTCTTGTCTATGGCTACACCTTC. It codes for CASSSQGVLVYGYTF.

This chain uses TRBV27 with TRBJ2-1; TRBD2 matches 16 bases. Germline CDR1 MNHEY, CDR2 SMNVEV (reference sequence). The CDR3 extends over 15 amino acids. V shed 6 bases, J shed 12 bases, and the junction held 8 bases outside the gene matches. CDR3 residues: CASRLGTSGRGVQFF. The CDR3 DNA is TGTGCCAGCAGGCTCGGGACTAGCGGGAGGGGGGTGCAGTTCTTC.

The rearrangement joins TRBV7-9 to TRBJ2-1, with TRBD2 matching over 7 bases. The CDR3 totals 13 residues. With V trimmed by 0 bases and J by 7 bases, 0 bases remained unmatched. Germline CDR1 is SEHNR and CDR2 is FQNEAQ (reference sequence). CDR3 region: CASSLAGGNEQFF. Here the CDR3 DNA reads TGTGCCAGCAGCTTAGCGGGGGGGAATGAGCAGTTCTTC. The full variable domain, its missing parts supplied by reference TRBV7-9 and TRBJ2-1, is DTGVSQNPRHKITKRGQNVTFRCDPISEHNRLYWYRQTLGQGPEFLTYFQNEAQLEKSRLLSDRFSAERPKGSFSTLEIQRTEQGDSAMYLCASSLAGGNEQFFGPGTRLTVL.

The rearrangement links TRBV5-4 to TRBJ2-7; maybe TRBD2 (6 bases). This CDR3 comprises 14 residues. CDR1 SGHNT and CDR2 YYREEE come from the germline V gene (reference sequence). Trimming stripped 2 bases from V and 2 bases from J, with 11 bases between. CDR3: CASSFSGGAYEQYF. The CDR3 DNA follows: TGTGCCAGCAGCTTCTCTGGCGGGGCCTACGAGCAGTACTTC. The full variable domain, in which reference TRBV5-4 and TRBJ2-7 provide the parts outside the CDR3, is ETGVTQSPTHLIKTRGQQVTLRCSSQSGHNTVSWYQQALGQGPQFIFQYYREEENGRGNFPPRFSGLQFPNYSSELNVNALELDDSALYLCASSFSGGAYEQYFGPGTRLTVT.

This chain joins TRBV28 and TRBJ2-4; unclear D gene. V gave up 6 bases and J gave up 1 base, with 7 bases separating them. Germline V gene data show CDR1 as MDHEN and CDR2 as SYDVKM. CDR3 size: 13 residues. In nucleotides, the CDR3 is TGTGCCAGCAGGGCCAGGGCCAAAAACATTCAGTACTTC. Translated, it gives CASRARAKNIQYF.

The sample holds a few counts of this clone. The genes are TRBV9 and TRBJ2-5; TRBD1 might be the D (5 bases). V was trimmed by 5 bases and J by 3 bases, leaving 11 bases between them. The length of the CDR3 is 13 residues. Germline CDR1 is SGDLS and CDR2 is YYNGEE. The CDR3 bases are TGTGCCAGCAGTCCGTCGACAGAAGAGACCCAGTACTTC. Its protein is CASSPSTEETQYF.

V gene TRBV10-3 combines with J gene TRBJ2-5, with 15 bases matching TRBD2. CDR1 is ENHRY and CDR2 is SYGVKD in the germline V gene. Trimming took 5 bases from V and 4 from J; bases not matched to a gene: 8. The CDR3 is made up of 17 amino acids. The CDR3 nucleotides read TGTGCCATCAGTTCCTCGGGACTAGCGGGAGGCTCAGAGACCCAGTACTTC. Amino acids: CAISSSGLAGGSETQYF.

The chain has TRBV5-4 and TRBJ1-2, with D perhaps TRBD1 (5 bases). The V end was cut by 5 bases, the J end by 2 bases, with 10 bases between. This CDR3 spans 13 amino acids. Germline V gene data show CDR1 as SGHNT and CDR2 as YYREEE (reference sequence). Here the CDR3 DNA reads TGTGCCAGCAGGCACGACAGAAACTATGGCTACACCTTC. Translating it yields CASRHDRNYGYTF.

In DNA, the CDR3 is TGCGCCAGCAGCCAAGAAGGTTCGGCTGGTCTAGCAGCTTTCTTT. This codes for CASSQEGSAGLAAFF. The chain employs TRBV4-1 and TRBJ1-1; D is unresolved. The V end lost 0 bases, the J end lost 10 bases, and 18 bases lay between the germline ends. Germline CDR1 MGHRA, CDR2 YSYEKL. The CDR3 length is 15 residues.

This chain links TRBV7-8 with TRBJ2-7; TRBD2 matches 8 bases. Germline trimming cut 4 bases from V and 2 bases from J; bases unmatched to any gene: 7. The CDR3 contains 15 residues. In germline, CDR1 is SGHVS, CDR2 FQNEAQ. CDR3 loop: CASSSLSGTTYEQYF. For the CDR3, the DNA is TGTGCCAGCAGCTCCCTTAGCGGGACCACCTACGAGCAGTACTTC.

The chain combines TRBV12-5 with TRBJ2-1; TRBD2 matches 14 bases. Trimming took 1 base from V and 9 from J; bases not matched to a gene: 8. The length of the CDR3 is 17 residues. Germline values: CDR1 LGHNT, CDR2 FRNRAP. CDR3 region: CASGLGLGLAGVGEQFF. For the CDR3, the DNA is TGTGCTAGTGGTTTGGGACTGGGACTAGCGGGAGTTGGTGAGCAGTTCTTC.

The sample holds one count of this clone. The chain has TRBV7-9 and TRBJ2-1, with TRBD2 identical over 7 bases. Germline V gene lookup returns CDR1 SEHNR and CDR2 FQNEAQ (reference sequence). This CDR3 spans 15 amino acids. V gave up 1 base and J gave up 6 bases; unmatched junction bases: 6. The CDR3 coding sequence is TGTGCCAGCAGCTTAGATAGCGGGCGGGCCAATGAGCAGTTCTTC. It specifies CASSLDSGRANEQFF. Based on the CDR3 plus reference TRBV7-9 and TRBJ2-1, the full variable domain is DTGVSQNPRHKITKRGQNVTFRCDPISEHNRLYWYRQTLGQGPEFLTYFQNEAQLEKSRLLSDRFSAERPKGSFSTLEIQRTEQGDSAMYLCASSLDSGRANEQFFGPGTRLTVL.

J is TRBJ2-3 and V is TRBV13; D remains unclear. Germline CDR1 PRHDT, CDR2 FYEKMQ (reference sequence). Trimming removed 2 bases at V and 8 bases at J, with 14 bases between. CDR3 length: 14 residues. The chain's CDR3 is CASSLHSSPATQYF. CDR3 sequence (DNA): TGTGCCAGCAGCTTACACAGCTCCCCAGCTACGCAGTATTTT.

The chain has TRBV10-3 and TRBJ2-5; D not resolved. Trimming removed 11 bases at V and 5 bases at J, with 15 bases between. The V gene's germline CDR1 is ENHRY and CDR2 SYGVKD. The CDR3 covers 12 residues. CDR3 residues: CALRGGRETQYF. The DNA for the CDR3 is TGTGCCCTCCGAGGTGGTAGGGAGACCCAGTACTTC.

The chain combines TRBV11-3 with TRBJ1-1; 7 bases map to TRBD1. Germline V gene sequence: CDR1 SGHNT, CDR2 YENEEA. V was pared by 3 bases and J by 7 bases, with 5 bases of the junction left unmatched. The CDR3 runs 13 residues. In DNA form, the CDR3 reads TGTGCCAGCAGCTTCAGGGGGGCTAGTGAAGCTTTCTTT. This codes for CASSFRGASEAFF.